This TCR beta chain was recovered during a study of cytomegalovirus exposure and HLA in healthy donors. Points on this clone: Its antigen is not identified.

Whole-study findings and limits: Later work found that TCR association rates differed between HLA loci; DRB1 had the most and HLA-C the fewest. In a later analysis, at a false discovery rate of 0.05, 15,000 to 20,000 TCR beta sequences were associated with HLA alleles. TCR beta V- and J-gene trimming was later associated with a missense DCLRE1C variant. There were a few CMV-associated chains whose specificity for CMV antigens was confirmed in vitro.

CDR1 and CDR2 from the germline V gene are MDHEN and SYDVKM. The V and J ends lost 7 bases and 5 bases respectively, with 14 bases between them. The CDR3 is made up of 13 amino acids. The PCR used 60 Vbeta and 13 Jbeta primers. The assay was immunoSEQ multiplex PCR, and TCRdb's table has in-frame clones only and misses some. The sample lists around 180,000 clones; over 70% were seen once. The gene calls are TRBV28 and TRBJ1-1; D may be TRBD1 (5 bases). The TCR originated in a woman in her twenties or thirties in good health and CMV-seropositive. Sequenced: PBMCs. The CDR3 DNA reads as TGTGCCAGCAAAAACCTCGGGGGGACTGAAGCTTTCTTT. This codes for CASKNLGGTEAFF.